These T cell receptor beta chains were read from a single sample in a study of cytomegalovirus exposure and HLA in healthy donors. TCRdb's copy holds only in-frame clones and misses some; the assay was immunoSEQ multiplex PCR. The sample shows approximately 140,000 clones, less than 80% of them seen only once. Sequencing used PBMCs. These receptors originate from a woman in her 50s in good health and CMV-seropositive. The conserved cysteine and the conserved F or W are not part of the CDR3 here.

TRBV4-1	-	ASSQLTTGGYEQY
TRBV19	TRBJ1-1	ASSIMTGANTEAF
TRBV27	TRBJ1-5	ASSPRGQPQH
TRBV7-6	TRBJ1-1	ASSQLMNTEAF
TRBV19	TRBJ2-2	ASKRDREGAGELF
TRBV25-1	TRBJ1-1	ASPVGEVNTEAF
TRBV7-3	TRBJ1-6	ASSLEGDNSPLH
TRBV9	TRBJ1-1	ASSTHDQGTEAF
TRBV7-3	TRBJ1-1	ASSPGRVNTEAF
TRBV7-9	TRBJ2-2	ASSQMVSTGELF
TRBV4-1	TRBJ2-1	ASSQQGGRNEQF
TRBV12-5	TRBJ1-4	ASGPRRDKLEKLF
TRBV5-1	TRBJ2-7	ASSLGTRGTGYEQY
TRBV18	TRBJ2-5	ASSPPGASGGSPQY
TRBV7-2	TRBJ1-6	ASSLASGGNSPLH
TRBV6-1	TRBJ2-7	ASSDLPPRLQGIYYEQY
TRBV7-3	TRBJ2-1	ASSLGQSSRGEQF
TRBV7-8	TRBJ2-2	ASSYLTGTNTGELF
TRBV7-3	TRBJ2-3	ASSLDRASTDTQY
TRBV6-1	TRBJ2-5	ASSEPGRGLGETQY
TRBV11-2	TRBJ1-3	ASSSGTVSGNTIY
TRBV5-1	TRBJ2-2	ASSPDRGFTGELF
TRBV18	TRBJ1-5	ASSLDRESQPQH
TRBV9	TRBJ1-2	ASSEHAFNGYT
TRBV27	TRBJ1-2	ASNPRGSYGYT
TRBV7-8	TRBJ1-2	ASSLEWGLAGGRGYT
TRBV1	TRBJ2-7	TSSQVSSPSGGPYDDTYEQY
TRBV7-2	TRBJ1-2	ASSSIDRDYGYT
TRBV5-1	TRBJ1-1	ASSLITGLVTEAF
TRBV19	TRBJ1-1	ASKWRRDTEAF
TRBV18	TRBJ1-4	ASSPSPEKLF
TRBV6-1	TRBJ2-5	ASSVSYQETQY
TRBV5-6	TRBJ2-6	ASSKLSGPYSGANVLT
TRBV27	TRBJ1-3	ASSSTGGPSSGNTIY
TRBV12-5	TRBJ1-1	ASGLIRGTEAF
TRBV19	TRBJ1-3	ASSDQISGNTIY
TRBV28	TRBJ1-3	ASYLTEASGNTIY
TRBV7-6	TRBJ1-5	ASSLEAGPQH
TRBV30	TRBJ2-7	AWSLQGMDEQY
TRBV6-5	TRBJ1-5	ASSYSRQGGNQPQH
TRBV9	TRBJ1-1	ASSPRGLDTEAF
TRBV18	TRBJ1-2	ASSPDGEVYYGYT
TRBV14	TRBJ2-2	ASSQDATGSNTGELF
TRBV28	TRBJ1-6	ATAGGSSYNSPLH
TRBV7-3	TRBJ2-7	ASSAYRGDEQY